These T cell receptor beta chains were read from a single sample in a study of cytomegalovirus exposure and HLA in healthy donors. Here immunoSEQ multiplex PCR was the method, and the copy in TCRdb shows in-frame clones only, minus some. This sample has some 120,000 clones, with roughly 80% found just once. Sequencing was done on a sample of PBMCs. Receptor source: a man aged 18 to 30 in good health and CMV-seropositive. Each CDR3 is given with its conserved first and last residue. D genes are given only for firm matches. Clone size is given for some rows only: seen once, a few or many times, or a class if the clone is expanded.

TRBJ1-1 | TRBV19 | . | . | 17 | CASSTRGPRQGNTEAFF | TGTGCCAGTAGCACAAGAGGTCCCCGCCAGGGGAACACTGAAGCTTTCTTT
TRBJ2-3 | TRBV9 | once | . | 15 | CASSATPREIDTQYF | TGTGCCAGCAGCGCTACCCCCCGGGAGATAGATACGCAGTATTTT
TRBJ1-2 | TRBV6-5 | . | . | 14 | CASRRGESNYGYTF | TGTGCCAGCAGGCGGGGGGAGAGTAACTATGGCTACACCTTC
TRBJ1-5 | TRBV27 | few | . | 12 | CASSSGNQPQHF | TGTGCCAGCAGTTCAGGGAATCAGCCCCAGCATTTT
TRBJ1-4 | TRBV7-9 | . | . | 14 | CASSSGVNLEKLFF | TGTGCCAGCAGCTCGGGAGTGAATTTGGAAAAACTGTTTTTT
TRBJ1-6 | TRBV30 | . | TRBD1 | 15 | CAWSVPSRGLSPLHF | TGTGCCTGGAGTGTACCGAGCAGGGGGCTTTCACCCCTCCACTTT
TRBJ1-1 | TRBV15 | . | . | 12 | CATSGRDTEAFF | TGTGCCACCAGCGGCCGGGACACTGAAGCTTTCTTT
TRBJ1-4 | TRBV7-2 | few | . | 13 | CASSSQGYEKLFF | TGTGCCAGCAGCTCACAGGGTTATGAAAAACTGTTTTTT
TRBJ2-5 | TRBV2 | . | TRBD1 | 17 | CASSGGTGRLYQETQYF | TGTGCCAGCAGTGGCGGGACAGGTAGATTATACCAAGAGACCCAGTACTTC
TRBJ2-5 | TRBV7-2 | once | . | 15 | CASSSLARYQETQYF | TGTGCCAGCAGCTCTCTAGCGAGATACCAAGAGACCCAGTACTTC
TRBJ2-3 | TRBV7-2 | . | . | 18 | CASSLAGSGVISTDTQYF | TGTGCCAGCAGCTTAGCAGGTTCAGGGGTCATATCCACAGATACGCAGTATTTT
TRBJ2-2 | TRBV30 | . | TRBD2 | 16 | CAWSSPAGGNLGELFF | TGTGCCTGGAGCTCCCCAGCGGGAGGGAACTTGGGGGAGCTGTTTTTT
TRBJ2-5 | TRBV15 | . | . | 12 | CATSRVGEDQYF | TGTGCCACCAGCAGGGTAGGGGAGGACCAGTACTTC
TRBJ2-7 | TRBV19 | . | . | 14 | CASSIGPGTGEQYF | TGTGCCAGTAGTATAGGCCCCGGGACTGGGGAGCAGTACTTC
TRBJ1-1 | TRBV13 | . | . | 18 | CASSLIRQALLGNTEAFF | TGTGCCAGCAGCCTGATTCGACAGGCTCTGTTGGGGAACACTGAAGCTTTCTTT
TRBJ2-7 | TRBV19 | . | TRBD1 | 15 | CASSIRGAGGYEQYF | TGTGCCAGTAGTATAAGGGGAGCAGGGGGCTACGAGCAGTACTTC
TRBJ2-3 | TRBV5-1 | . | . | 12 | CASSSGGDTQYF | TGCGCCAGCAGCTCAGGGGGGGATACGCAGTATTTT
TRBJ2-3 | TRBV9 | few | TRBD2 | 14 | CASSVGASGNTQYF | TGTGCCAGCAGCGTAGGAGCTAGCGGGAATACGCAGTATTTT
TRBJ1-1 | TRBV19 | . | TRBD1 | 15 | CASSIQGQGISEAFF | TGTGCCAGTAGTATTCAGGGACAGGGTATAAGTGAAGCTTTCTTT
TRBJ1-2 | TRBV7-2 | . | TRBD1 | 20 | CASSLAATPGQGSANYGYTF | TGTGCCAGCAGCTTAGCGGCCACACCGGGACAGGGTTCCGCTAACTATGGCTACACCTTC
TRBJ2-3 | TRBV7-8 | . | . | 16 | CASSSGGAGGTDTQYF | TGTGCCAGCAGCTCAGGGGGAGCGGGGGGCACAGATACGCAGTATTTT
TRBJ2-3 | TRBV5-1 | . | . | 14 | CASSGGDGTDTQYF | TGCGCCAGCAGCGGGGGCGATGGCACAGATACGCAGTATTTT
TRBJ1-3 | TRBV2 | . | . | 14 | CASSDSRAGNTIYF | TGTGCCAGCAGTGATTCCAGGGCTGGAAACACCATATATTTT
TRBJ2-3 | TRBV6-4 | . | . | 14 | CASSDSTLTDTQYF | TGTGCCAGCAGTGACTCAACTCTCACAGATACGCAGTATTTT
TRBJ2-1 | TRBV5-5 | . | TRBD1 | 17 | CASSLSPTGGYYNEQFF | TGTGCCAGCAGCTTGTCTCCCACAGGGGGATACTACAATGAGCAGTTCTTC
TRBJ2-7 | TRBV13 | . | . | 16 | CASSAEGSQGTLEQYF | TGTGCCAGCAGCGCAGAGGGCAGTCAGGGGACGCTCGAGCAGTACTTC
TRBJ1-2 | TRBV5-1 | once | . | 13 | CASSLNTNYGYTF | TGCGCCAGCAGCTTGAACACTAACTATGGCTACACCTTC
TRBJ2-7 | TRBV2 | . | TRBD1 | 13 | CASSADRANEQYF | TGTGCCAGCAGTGCCGACAGGGCTAACGAGCAGTACTTC
TRBJ1-5 | TRBV6-5 | . | . | 15 | CASSYDIQGIQPQHF | TGTGCCAGCAGTTATGACATCCAGGGGATACAGCCCCAGCATTTT
TRBJ2-3 | TRBV7-9 | . | TRBD2 | 16 | CSSRYPRGGLSDTQYF | TGTTCCAGCAGGTACCCCCGGGGGGGCCTTTCTGATACGCAGTATTTT
TRBJ1-6 | TRBV7-9 | . | . | 17 | CATEGQLSSSYNSPLHF | TGTGCCACCGAAGGACAGCTTTCAAGCTCCTATAATTCACCCCTCCACTTT
TRBJ1-1 | TRBV18 | . | TRBD1 | 15 | CASSPPRQGYTEAFF | TGTGCCAGCTCACCACCGAGACAGGGTTACACTGAAGCTTTCTTT
TRBJ2-1 | TRBV4-1 | . | . | 15 | CASSQPRYTYNEQFF | TGCGCCAGCAGCCAACCTAGGTATACCTACAATGAGCAGTTCTTC
TRBJ2-3 | TRBV9 | . | TRBD1 | 18 | CASSRRDPGTGARDTQYF | TGTGCCAGCAGCCGAAGGGACCCCGGGACAGGGGCCCGAGATACGCAGTATTTT
TRBJ1-2 | TRBV2 | . | . | 18 | CASSEYLGGGAGDYGYTF | TGTGCCAGCAGTGAATACCTTGGCGGGGGCGCAGGTGACTATGGCTACACCTTC
TRBJ2-7 | TRBV5-4 | . | TRBD2 | 16 | CASSFPVPGTKDEQYF | TGTGCCAGCAGCTTCCCAGTCCCCGGGACTAAGGACGAGCAGTACTTC
TRBJ2-1 | TRBV11-2 | . | . | 15 | CASSYRVSSYNEQFF | TGTGCCAGCAGCTACAGGGTCAGCTCCTACAATGAGCAGTTCTTC
TRBJ2-1 | TRBV14 | . | . | 13 | CASSQVQYNEQFF | TGTGCCAGCAGCCAAGTTCAGTACAATGAGCAGTTCTTC
TRBJ2-7 | TRBV11-2 | . | TRBD1 | 17 | CASSSIHRGQGAYEQYF | TGTGCCAGCAGCTCAATCCACCGGGGACAGGGGGCCTACGAGCAGTACTTC
TRBJ2-7 | TRBV19 | . | . | 15 | CASSIKPRQVYEQYF | TGTGCCAGTAGTATAAAGCCTCGACAGGTCTACGAGCAGTACTTC
TRBJ2-1 | TRBV27 | . | . | 13 | CASSLSSLDEQFF | TGTGCCAGCAGTTTATCTAGCTTGGATGAGCAGTTCTTC
TRBJ1-5 | TRBV10-3 | . | . | 14 | CAISEAGGNQPQHF | TGTGCCATCAGTGAGGCGGGTGGAAATCAGCCCCAGCATTTT
TRBJ1-3 | TRBV30 | . | . | 15 | CAWSARRSSGNTIYF | TGTGCCTGGAGTGCACGCCGGTCGTCTGGAAACACCATATATTTT
TRBJ2-1 | TRBV5-1 | once | . | 16 | CASSLGGYGGVNEQFF | TGCGCCAGCAGCTTGGGGGGTTACGGAGGGGTCAATGAGCAGTTCTTC
TRBJ2-1 | TRBV6-5 | . | TRBD1 | 15 | CASSYSGTGGLEQFF | TGTGCCAGCAGTTACTCTGGGACAGGGGGCCTTGAGCAGTTCTTC
TRBJ2-1 | TRBV15 | . | . | 18 | CATSRAVPGVPFNNEQFF | TGTGCCACCAGCAGAGCCGTCCCCGGGGTCCCCTTTAACAATGAGCAGTTCTTC
TRBJ2-2 | TRBV6-5 | . | TRBD1 | 14 | CASSGQANTGELFF | TGTGCCAGCTCTGGACAGGCGAACACCGGGGAGCTGTTTTTT
TRBJ1-1 | TRBV18 | . | TRBD1 | 13 | CASSGQGNTEAFF | TGTGCCAGCTCAGGACAGGGGAACACTGAAGCTTTCTTT
TRBJ1-2 | TRBV23-1 | . | . | 15 | CASTPDTGKNYGYTF | TGCGCCAGCACCCCTGATACAGGGAAAAACTATGGCTACACCTTC
TRBJ2-2 | TRBV5-6 | few | TRBD1 | 17 | CASSFFSGQFFTGELFF | TGTGCCAGCAGCTTTTTCTCGGGACAGTTCTTTACCGGGGAGCTGTTTTTT
TRBJ2-7 | TRBV5-1 | . | TRBD1 | 14 | CASSPTGAAGEQYF | TGCGCCAGCAGCCCGACAGGGGCGGCCGGTGAGCAGTACTTC
TRBJ1-3 | TRBV9 | . | TRBD1 | 17 | CASSVDPGQGSGNTIYF | TGTGCCAGCAGCGTAGACCCTGGACAGGGCTCTGGAAACACCATATATTTT
TRBJ2-1 | TRBV5-1 | few | TRBD2 | 17 | CASSLGTSGGAGNEQFF | TGCGCCAGCAGCTTGGGGACTAGCGGGGGGGCTGGTAATGAGCAGTTCTTC
TRBJ2-3 | TRBV12-5 | . | . | 14 | CASGPGSRTDTQYF | TGTGCTAGTGGTCCCGGGTCTCGCACAGATACGCAGTATTTT
TRBJ2-7 | TRBV7-9 | . | TRBD2 | 15 | CASSSGLAVSYEQYF | TGTGCCAGCAGCTCGGGACTAGCGGTCTCCTACGAGCAGTACTTC
TRBJ2-4 | TRBV7-2 | . | TRBD1 | 14 | CASTETGAKNIQYF | TGTGCCAGCACCGAGACAGGGGCCAAAAACATTCAGTACTTC
TRBJ1-6 | TRBV4-3 | . | TRBD1 | 17 | CASSQEPGGSRDSPLHF | TGCGCCAGCAGCCAAGAGCCAGGGGGAAGTCGCGATTCACCCCTCCACTTT